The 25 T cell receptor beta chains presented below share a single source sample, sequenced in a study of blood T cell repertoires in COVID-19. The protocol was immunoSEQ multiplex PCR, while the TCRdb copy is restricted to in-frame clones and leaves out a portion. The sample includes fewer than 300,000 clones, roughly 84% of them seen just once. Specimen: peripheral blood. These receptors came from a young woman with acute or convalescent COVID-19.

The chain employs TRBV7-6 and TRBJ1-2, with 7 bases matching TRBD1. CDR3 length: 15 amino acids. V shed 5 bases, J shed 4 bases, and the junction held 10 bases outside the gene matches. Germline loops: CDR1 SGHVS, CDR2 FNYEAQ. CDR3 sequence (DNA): TGTGCCAGCAGCCCCTTAGGACAGGCGACCTATGGCTACACCTTC. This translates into CASSPLGQATYGYTF.

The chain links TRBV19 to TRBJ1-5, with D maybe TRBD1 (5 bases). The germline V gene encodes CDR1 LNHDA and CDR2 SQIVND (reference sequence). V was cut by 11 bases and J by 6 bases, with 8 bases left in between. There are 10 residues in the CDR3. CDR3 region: CAVGGQPQHF. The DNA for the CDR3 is TGTGCCGTGGGGGGTCAGCCCCAGCATTTT. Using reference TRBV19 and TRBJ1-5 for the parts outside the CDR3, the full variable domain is DGGITQSPKYLFRKEGQNVTLSCEQNLNHDAMYWYRQDPGQGLRLIYYSQIVNDFQKGDIAEGYSVSREKKESFPLTVTSAQKNPTAFYLCAVGGQPQHFGDGTRLSIL.

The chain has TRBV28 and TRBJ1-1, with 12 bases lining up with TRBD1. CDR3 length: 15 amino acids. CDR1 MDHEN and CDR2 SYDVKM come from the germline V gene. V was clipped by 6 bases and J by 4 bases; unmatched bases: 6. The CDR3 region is CASSTGTGGFTEAFF. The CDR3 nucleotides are TGTGCCAGCAGCACCGGGACAGGGGGCTTCACTGAAGCTTTCTTT. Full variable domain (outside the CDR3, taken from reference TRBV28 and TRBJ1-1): DVKVTQSSRYLVKRTGEKVFLECVQDMDHENMFWYRQDPGLGLRLIYFSYDVKMKEKGDIPEGYSVSREKKERFSLILESASTNQTSMYLCASSTGTGGFTEAFFGQGTRLTVV.

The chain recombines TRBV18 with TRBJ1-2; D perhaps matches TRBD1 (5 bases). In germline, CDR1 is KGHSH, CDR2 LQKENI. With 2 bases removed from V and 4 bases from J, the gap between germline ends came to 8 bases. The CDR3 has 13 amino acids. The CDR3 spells CASSPDSLYGYTF. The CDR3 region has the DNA TGTGCCAGCTCACCAGACAGTCTCTATGGCTACACCTTC.

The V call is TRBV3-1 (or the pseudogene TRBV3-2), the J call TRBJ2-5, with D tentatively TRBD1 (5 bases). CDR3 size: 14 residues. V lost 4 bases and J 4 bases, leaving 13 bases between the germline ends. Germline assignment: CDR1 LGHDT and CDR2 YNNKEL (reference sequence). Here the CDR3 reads CASSPRAPVETQYF. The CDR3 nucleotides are TGTGCCAGCAGCCCCAGGGCACCCGTAGAGACCCAGTACTTC.

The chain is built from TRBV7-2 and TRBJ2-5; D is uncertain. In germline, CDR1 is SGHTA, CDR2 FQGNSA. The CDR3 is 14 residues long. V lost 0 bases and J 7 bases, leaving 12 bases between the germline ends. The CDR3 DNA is TGTGCCAGCAGCTTAGCCAATCTAGGCGGGACCCAGTACTTC. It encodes CASSLANLGGTQYF.

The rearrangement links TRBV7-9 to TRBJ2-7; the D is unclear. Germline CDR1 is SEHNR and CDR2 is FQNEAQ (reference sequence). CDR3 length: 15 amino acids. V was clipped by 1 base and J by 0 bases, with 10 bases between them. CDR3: CASSLDVTRSYEQYF. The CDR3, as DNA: TGTGCCAGCAGCTTAGACGTGACACGCTCCTACGAGCAGTACTTC.

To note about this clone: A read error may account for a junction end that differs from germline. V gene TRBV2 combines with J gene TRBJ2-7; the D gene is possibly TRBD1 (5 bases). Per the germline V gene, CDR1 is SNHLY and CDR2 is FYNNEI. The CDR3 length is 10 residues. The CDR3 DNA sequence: TGTGCCAGCAGTGAAGCGACAGAGGACTTC. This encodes CASSEATEDF.

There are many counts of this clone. DNA for the CDR3: TGTGCCACCAACGCACGAGGGCGGGGGAATGAGCAGTTCTTC. This gives the protein CATNARGRGNEQFF. The V gene is TRBV19, the J gene TRBJ2-1, with 7 bases fitting TRBD2. The CDR3 loop spans 14 amino acids. V was clipped by 10 bases and J by 7 bases; unmatched bases: 13. Germline V gene data show CDR1 as LNHDA and CDR2 as SQIVND (reference sequence).

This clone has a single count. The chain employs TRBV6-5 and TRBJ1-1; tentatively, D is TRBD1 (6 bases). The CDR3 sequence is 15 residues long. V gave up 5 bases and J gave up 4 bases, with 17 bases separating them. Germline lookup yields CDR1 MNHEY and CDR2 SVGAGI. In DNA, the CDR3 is TGTGCCAGCAGTCCCAGGGGCAGCCGTTCCACTGAAGCTTTCTTT. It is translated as CASSPRGSRSTEAFF.

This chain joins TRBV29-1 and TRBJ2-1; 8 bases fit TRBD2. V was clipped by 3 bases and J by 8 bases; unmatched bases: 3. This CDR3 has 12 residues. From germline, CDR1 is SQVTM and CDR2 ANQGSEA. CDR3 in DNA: TGCAGCGTTGATTTCGGGAGGGATGAGCAGTTCTTC. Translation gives CSVDFGRDEQFF.

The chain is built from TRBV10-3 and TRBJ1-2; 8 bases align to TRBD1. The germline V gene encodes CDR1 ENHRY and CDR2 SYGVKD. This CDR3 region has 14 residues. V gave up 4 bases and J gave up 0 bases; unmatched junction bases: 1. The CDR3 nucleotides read TGTGCCATCAGTGGGACAGGGACTAACTATGGCTACACCTTC. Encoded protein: CAISGTGTNYGYTF.

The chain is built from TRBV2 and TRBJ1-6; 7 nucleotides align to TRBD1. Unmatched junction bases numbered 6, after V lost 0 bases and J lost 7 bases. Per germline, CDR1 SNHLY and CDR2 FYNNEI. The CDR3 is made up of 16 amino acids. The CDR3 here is CASSEAWGTANSPLHF. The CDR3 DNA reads TGTGCCAGCAGTGAAGCGTGGGGGACAGCAAATTCACCCCTCCACTTT.

The CDR3 sequence is CASSNGLAEGTDTQYF. Written as DNA, the CDR3 is TGTGCCAGCAGCAATGGACTAGCGGAGGGCACAGATACGCAGTATTTT. The chain uses TRBV5-8 and TRBJ2-3; 10 nucleotides line up with TRBD2. V trimming: 4 bases; J trimming: 1 base; junction bases outside the gene matches: 6. Germline assignment: CDR1 SGHTS and CDR2 YDEGEE. This CDR3 has 16 residues.

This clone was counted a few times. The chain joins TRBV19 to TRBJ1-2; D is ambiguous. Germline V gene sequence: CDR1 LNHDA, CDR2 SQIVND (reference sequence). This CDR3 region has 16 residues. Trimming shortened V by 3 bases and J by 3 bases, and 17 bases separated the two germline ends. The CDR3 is CASSISPARNDYGYTF. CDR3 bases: TGTGCCAGTAGTATCTCTCCGGCCAGGAACGACTATGGCTACACCTTC.

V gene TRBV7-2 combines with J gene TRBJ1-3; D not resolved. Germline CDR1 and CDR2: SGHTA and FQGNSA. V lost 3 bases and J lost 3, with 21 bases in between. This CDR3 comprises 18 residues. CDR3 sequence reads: CASSLVFPVEKIGNTIYF. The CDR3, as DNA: TGTGCCAGCAGCTTGGTATTTCCGGTGGAGAAAATTGGAAACACCATATATTTT.

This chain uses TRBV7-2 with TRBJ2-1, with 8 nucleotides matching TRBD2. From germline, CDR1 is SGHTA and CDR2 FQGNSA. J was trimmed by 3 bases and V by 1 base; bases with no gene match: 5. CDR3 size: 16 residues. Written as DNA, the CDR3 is TGTGCCAGCAGCTTAGGAGCGGGAGTGGTCTACAATGAGCAGTTCTTC. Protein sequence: CASSLGAGVVYNEQFF.

The CDR3 DNA sequence: TGCAGCGCCGGACTGGTCTATACCTACAATGAGCAGTTCTTC. Encoded protein: CSAGLVYTYNEQFF. This chain joins TRBV29-1 and TRBJ2-1; D perhaps matches TRBD2 (5 bases). This CDR3 comprises 14 residues. CDR1 is SQVTM, CDR2 ANQGSEA, per germline. V was trimmed by 7 bases and J by 2 bases, leaving 15 bases between them.

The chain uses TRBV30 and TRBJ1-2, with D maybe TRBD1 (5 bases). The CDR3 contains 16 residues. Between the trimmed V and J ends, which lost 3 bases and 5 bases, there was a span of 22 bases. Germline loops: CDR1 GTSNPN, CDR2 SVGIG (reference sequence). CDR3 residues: CAWRPADTSSSYGYTF. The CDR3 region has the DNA TGTGCCTGGAGGCCCGCGGACACCTCCTCTTCTTATGGCTACACCTTC.

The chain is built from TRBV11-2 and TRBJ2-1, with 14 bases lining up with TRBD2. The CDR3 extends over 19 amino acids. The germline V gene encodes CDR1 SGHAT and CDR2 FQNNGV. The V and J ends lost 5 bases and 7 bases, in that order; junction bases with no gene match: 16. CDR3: CASSRGQGSTSGRGNEQFF. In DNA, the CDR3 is TGTGCCAGCAGCCGGGGACAGGGATCGACTAGCGGGAGGGGAAATGAGCAGTTCTTC.

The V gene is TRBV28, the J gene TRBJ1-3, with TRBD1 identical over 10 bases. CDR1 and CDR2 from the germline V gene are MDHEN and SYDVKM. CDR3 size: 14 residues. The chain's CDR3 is CASRQGAGGNTIYF. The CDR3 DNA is TGTGCATCCCGACAGGGGGCGGGTGGAAACACCATATATTTT.

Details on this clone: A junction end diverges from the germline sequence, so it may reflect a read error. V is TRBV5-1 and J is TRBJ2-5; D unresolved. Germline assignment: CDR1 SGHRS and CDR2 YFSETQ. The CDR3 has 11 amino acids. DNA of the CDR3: TGCGACAGCAGCCCCCGTGAGACCCAGTACTTC. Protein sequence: CDSSPRETQYF.

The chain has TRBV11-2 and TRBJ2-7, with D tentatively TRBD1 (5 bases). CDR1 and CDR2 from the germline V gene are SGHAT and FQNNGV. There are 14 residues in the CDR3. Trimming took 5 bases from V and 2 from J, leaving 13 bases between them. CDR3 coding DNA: TGTGCCAGCAGCCCCCCGGACATTACCTACGAGCAGTACTTC. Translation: CASSPPDITYEQYF. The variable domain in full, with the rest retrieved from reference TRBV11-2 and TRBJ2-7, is EAGVAQSPRYKIIEKRQSVAFWCNPISGHATLYWYQQILGQGPKLLIQFQNNGVVDDSQLPKDRFSAERLKGVDSTLKIQPAKLEDSAVYLCASSPPDITYEQYFGPGTRLTVT.

The CDR3 is CASSLAQRGNVYNSPLHF. The CDR3 DNA is TGTGCCAGCAGCTTAGCGCAAAGGGGCAACGTTTATAATTCACCCCTCCACTTT. The gene calls are TRBV7-6 and TRBJ1-6; a weak D match, TRBD1 (5 bases). This CDR3 is 18 amino acids long. V gave up 0 bases and J gave up 4 bases, with 16 bases separating them. Germline-derived CDR1 and CDR2 are SGHVS and FNYEAQ.

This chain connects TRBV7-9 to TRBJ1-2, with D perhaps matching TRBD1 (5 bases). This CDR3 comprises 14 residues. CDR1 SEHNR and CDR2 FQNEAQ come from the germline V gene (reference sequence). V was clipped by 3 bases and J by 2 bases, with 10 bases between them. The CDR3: CASSFSSGNYGYTF. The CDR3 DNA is TGTGCCAGCAGCTTTTCCTCAGGGAACTATGGCTACACCTTC.